This TCR beta chain was profiled in a study of T cells expressing NK-cell markers. Background on the study: Cells sorted as CD3+CD56+NKG2C+, CD3+CD56+NKG2C- and CD3+CD56-NKG2C+ T cells supplied the TCR beta repertoires. Seven sequenced donors out of eight were HCMV-seropositive, one seronegative.

The CDR3 runs to 15 residues. Per germline, CDR1 SGDLS and CDR2 YYNGEE. From its re-call of the 5' RACE reads, TCRdb lists each CDR3 protein once, without DNA. This listing includes 150,000 to 180,000 distinct CDR3 sequences. Sequenced sample: blood T cells: a sorted CD56 or NKG2C T cell subset, CD4+ or CD8+ T cells, or bulk PBMC T cells (not recorded which). This TCR derives from a woman in her fifties or sixties in good health. The chain links TRBV9 to TRBJ2-3; the D call from TCRdb, TRBD2, cannot be confirmed without DNA. The CDR3 here is CASSDTGGPTDTQYF.